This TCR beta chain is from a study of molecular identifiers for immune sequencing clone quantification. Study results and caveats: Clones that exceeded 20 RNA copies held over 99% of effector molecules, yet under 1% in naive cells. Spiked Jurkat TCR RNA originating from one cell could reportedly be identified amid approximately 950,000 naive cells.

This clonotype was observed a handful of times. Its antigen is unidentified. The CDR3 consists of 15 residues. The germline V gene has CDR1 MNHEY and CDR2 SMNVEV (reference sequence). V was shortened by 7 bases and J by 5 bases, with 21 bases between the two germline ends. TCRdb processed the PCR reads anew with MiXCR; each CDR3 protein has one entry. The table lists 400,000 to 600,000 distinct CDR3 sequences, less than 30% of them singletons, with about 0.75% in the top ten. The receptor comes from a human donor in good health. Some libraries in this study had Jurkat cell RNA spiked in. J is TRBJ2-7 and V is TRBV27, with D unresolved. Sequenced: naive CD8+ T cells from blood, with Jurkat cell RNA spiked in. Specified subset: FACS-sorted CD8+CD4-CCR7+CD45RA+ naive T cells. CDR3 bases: TGTGCCAGCATGTCTGGGCGTTATTGGAAGGACGAGCAGTACTTC. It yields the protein CASMSGRYWKDEQYF.